The 19 T cell receptor beta chains presented below share a single source sample, sequenced in a study of low-dose radiotherapy and immunotherapy resistance in tumors. TRAV- and TRBV-specific primers primed first-strand cDNA, covering alpha and beta chains. Both a constant-region primer and a V-primer adapter served to amplify TCRs across roughly 22 PCR cycles. TCRdb redid the calling of the reads with MiXCR, one entry per CDR3 protein. The table includes under 11,000 distinct CDR3 sequences, 50% to 70% detected once. The receptor source for this set is a human donor with advanced metastatic prostate, ovarian, gallbladder or colorectal cancer (not recorded which). This table probably holds off-target reads from a library built for another chain.

The V gene is TRBV20-1, the J gene TRBJ1-5; a possible D gene is TRBD1 (5 bases). CDR3 length: 12 amino acids. CDR1 is DFQATT, CDR2 SNEGSKA, per germline (reference sequence). V gave up 7 bases and J gave up 5 bases, with 12 bases separating them. The CDR3 DNA reads TGCAGTGTGAGCAGGGTGGATCAGCCCCAGCATTTT. It encodes CSVSRVDQPQHF.

This clonotype occurred a few times. The rearrangement links TRBV19 to TRBJ2-7, with 9 nucleotides matching TRBD2. Trimming took 4 bases from V and 1 from J; bases not matched to a gene: 2. Germline assignment: CDR1 LNHDA and CDR2 SQIVND (reference sequence). The CDR3 covers 14 residues. This CDR3 is CASSTSGRSYEQYF. For the CDR3, the DNA is TGTGCCAGTAGTACGAGCGGGAGGTCCTACGAGCAGTACTTC.

The chain has TRBV4-3 and TRBJ1-2; D is uncertain. Between the trimmed V and J ends, which lost 4 bases and 8 bases, there was a span of 17 bases. The CDR3 runs to 14 residues. Germline V gives CDR1 LGHNA, CDR2 YSLEER. The DNA of the CDR3 is TGCGCCAGCAGCCGGAGGGAGGGTACTGGCGGCTACACCTTC. It codes for CASSRREGTGGYTF.

V gene TRBV12-3 or TRBV12-4 combines with J gene TRBJ1-1; no definite D call. Trimming shortened V by 5 bases and J by 0 bases, and 13 bases separated the two germline ends. The CDR3 is 15 amino acids. The CDR3 DNA follows: TGTGCCAGCAGTCCACTGCGGGAAATGAACACTGAAGCTTTCTTT. This translates into CASSPLREMNTEAFF.

This chain uses TRBV7-2 with TRBJ2-4, with TRBD1 matching 9 bases. V lost 1 base and J lost 8; bases outside the gene matches: 6. This CDR3 has 15 residues. The germline CDR1 and CDR2 sequences are SGHTA and FQGNSA. CDR3 coding DNA: TGTGCCAGCAGCTTAGTAGAGACAGGGGGTTACATTCAGTACTTC. Protein: CASSLVETGGYIQYF.

The rearrangement joins TRBV5-5 to TRBJ1-1; possibly TRBD1 for D (5 bases). The germline V and J ends were trimmed by 0 bases and 5 bases, with 14 bases remaining between them. The CDR3 totals 15 residues. CDR1 and CDR2 from the germline V gene are SGHKS and YYEKEE (reference sequence). The CDR3 DNA is TGTGCCAGCAGCTTGGAGGGTCAGGGTTGGACTGAAGCTTTCTTT. Protein: CASSLEGQGWTEAFF.

CDR3 protein: CASRAGTGPNQPQHF. CDR3 coding DNA: TGTGCCAGCAGAGCCGGGACAGGGCCCAATCAGCCCCAGCATTTT. The chain recombines TRBV2 with TRBJ1-5; 9 nucleotides match TRBD1. The junction had 6 bases not matched to a gene; V was cut back by 6 bases and J by 3 bases. Germline assignment: CDR1 SNHLY and CDR2 FYNNEI. The CDR3 spans 15 residues.

CDR3 region: CASSFPVEETQYF. CDR3 coding DNA: TGTGCCAGCAGCTTCCCTGTGGAGGAGACCCAGTACTTC. V and J are TRBV5-6 and TRBJ2-5, with D uncertain. This CDR3 region has 13 residues. Per germline, CDR1 SGHDT and CDR2 YYEEEE. V dropped 2 bases and J dropped 5 bases, with 10 bases sitting between them.

This clonotype was detected only once. The chain couples TRBV30 to TRBJ2-7; the D is unclear. The CDR3 totals 12 residues. Trimming left V 2 bases short and J 2 bases short, with 7 bases between. The germline V gene has CDR1 GTSNPN and CDR2 SVGIG (reference sequence). DNA of the CDR3: TGTGCCTGGAGTTACTCCACCTACGAGCAGTACTTC. Residues: CAWSYSTYEQYF.

CDR3 nucleotide sequence: TGTGCCAGCAGTTTTGTGGGAGAGACCCAGTACTTC. Translation: CASSFVGETQYF. The chain combines TRBV12-3 or TRBV12-4 with TRBJ2-5, with D uncertain. The germline V and J ends were trimmed by 3 bases and 4 bases, with 6 bases remaining between them. CDR3 size: 12 residues.

The count of this clonotype is one. The CDR3 here is CASSNPGQGVETQYF. The CDR3 DNA is TGTGCCAGCAGTAATCCGGGACAGGGGGTGGAGACCCAGTACTTC. The rearrangement uses TRBV6-2 or TRBV6-3 and TRBJ2-5; 11 positions agree with TRBD1. Germline CDR1 and CDR2: MNHEY and SVGEGT. The CDR3 spans 15 residues. Unmatched junction bases numbered 7, after V lost 5 bases and J lost 5 bases.

The chain recombines TRBV11-2 with TRBJ2-1; 10 nucleotides align to TRBD1. CDR3 length: 15 residues. Germline lookup yields CDR1 SGHAT and CDR2 FQNNGV. J gave up 5 bases and V 4 bases, and 5 bases lay outside the gene matches. In DNA form, the CDR3 reads TGTGCCAGCAGCTCTAGGGGGACAGGGGACAATGAGCAGTTCTTC. Encoded protein: CASSSRGTGDNEQFF.

This clonotype was counted a few times. The chain employs TRBV28 and TRBJ2-1, with 15 bases matching TRBD2. CDR3 length: 15 residues. Trimming took 6 bases from V and 10 from J; bases not matched to a gene: 7. Per the germline V gene, CDR1 is MDHEN and CDR2 is SYDVKM. The CDR3 loop reads CASSPRTSGGAEQFF. CDR3 DNA: TGTGCCAGCAGCCCGCGGACTAGCGGGGGGGCCGAGCAGTTCTTC.

The chain uses TRBV3-1 and TRBJ2-5, with TRBD1 matching over 8 bases. Per the germline V gene, CDR1 is LGHDT and CDR2 is YNNKEL (reference sequence). The V gene end was trimmed by 1 base and the J gene end by 5 bases; junction bases not matched to a gene: 9. The CDR3 length is 16 residues. CDR3 bases: TGTGCCAGCAGCCAAGGTGCGGGACAGGACGGCGAGACCCAGTACTTC. It specifies CASSQGAGQDGETQYF.

The J gene is TRBJ2-7, the V gene TRBV19; the match to TRBD2 covers 7 bases. Germline values: CDR1 LNHDA, CDR2 SQIVND (reference sequence). V was pared by 5 bases and J by 3 bases, with 13 bases of the junction left unmatched. This CDR3 spans 16 amino acids. The DNA of the CDR3 is TGTGCCAGTAGTTCCCTGCTAGCGGCCGTACTCTACGAGCAGTACTTC. Its translation: CASSSLLAAVLYEQYF.

J is TRBJ2-1 and V is TRBV6-1; 7 nucleotides align to TRBD1. CDR3 size: 17 residues. CDR1 MNHNS and CDR2 SASEGT come from the germline V gene. Trimming took 1 base from V and 3 from J; bases not matched to a gene: 9. The CDR3 sequence: CASSEGPGQVHYNEQFF. The CDR3 region has the DNA TGTGCCAGCAGTGAAGGCCCCGGACAGGTTCACTACAATGAGCAGTTCTTC.

Only one count was recorded for this clonotype. The V gene is TRBV4-2, the J gene TRBJ2-1, with 11 bases fitting TRBD2. Germline trimming cut 3 bases from V and 3 bases from J; bases unmatched to any gene: 7. CDR3 length equals 17 residues. Germline V lookup: CDR1 LGHNA, CDR2 YNFKEQ. The DNA for the CDR3 is TGTGCCAGCAGCCAGGTTACCCTAGCGGGGGGCTACAATGAGCAGTTCTTC. Translating gives CASSQVTLAGGYNEQFF.

The chain uses TRBV10-3 and TRBJ2-7; 9 bases fit TRBD1. Looked up from germline, CDR1 is ENHRY and CDR2 is SYGVKD. CDR3 length: 15 amino acids. The junction had 7 bases not matched to a gene; V was cut back by 6 bases and J by 1 base. This CDR3 is CAIRVPGQGSYEQYF. DNA for the CDR3: TGTGCCATCAGGGTACCGGGACAGGGTTCCTACGAGCAGTACTTC.

The CDR3 DNA follows: TGTGCCACGGGGACAAACGTAGCCAAAAACATTCAGTACTTC. Its protein product is CATGTNVAKNIQYF. The V call is TRBV5-4, the J call TRBJ2-4, with a tentative D call TRBD1 (6 bases). This CDR3 has 14 amino acids. Germline V CDR1 and CDR2: SGHNT, YYREEE (reference sequence). V was trimmed by 9 bases and J by 0 bases, leaving 13 bases between them.